These T cell receptor beta chains were read from a single sample in a study of a mutant IDH1 vaccine in newly diagnosed glioma. Sequenced by immunoSEQ multiplex PCR; TCRdb stores in-frame clones only, minus some. The sample lists some 20,000 clones, more than 70% occurring once. These receptors have no identified antigens. The sample was PBMCs, taken from a glioma patient whose treatment included an IDH1 peptide vaccine. These receptors were taken from a man in his forties with glioma. Both conserved end residues are part of each CDR3. Fields, in order: J gene, V gene, D gene, clone size, CDR3 DNA, CDR3 protein. A D gene is named only where the DNA matches it firmly. Only part of the rows carry a size: once, few, many, or a class if the clone is expanded.

TRBJ2-3 TRBV6-5 . . TGTGCCAGCAGCCGCCCTTTGAGCACAGATACGCAGTATTTT CASSRPLSTDTQYF
TRBJ2-3 TRBV11-3 . . TGTGCCAGCAGCTTAGACCTGGGGACAGATACGCAGTATTTT CASSLDLGTDTQYF
TRBJ2-7 TRBV4-3 TRBD1 . TGCGCCAGCAGCCAGTACCCCGGGACAGGGTCCTACGAGCAGTACTTC CASSQYPGTGSYEQYF
TRBJ1-6 TRBV7-8 . . TGTGCCAGCAGCTTAGGCCCCAGGGCTCCTCTCCACTTT CASSLGPRAPLHF
TRBJ2-7 TRBV6-6 . . TGTGCCAGCAGCCCCAGGTCCGCCTACGAGCAGTACTTC CASSPRSAYEQYF
TRBJ2-2 TRBV7-9 . . TGTGCCAGCAGCTTTGGAGGGGCCACCGGGGAGCTGTTTTTT CASSFGGATGELFF
TRBJ1-1 TRBV6-5 . few TGTGCCAGCAGTTACCTGGAGCGCGGTACTGAAGCTTTCTTT CASSYLERGTEAFF
TRBJ2-4 TRBV7-2 . . TGTGCCAGCAGCTTAGGGCAGGGCGAAAACATTCAGTACTTC CASSLGQGENIQYF
TRBJ2-7 TRBV21-1 . . TGTGCCAGCTCGCAAAGTGTCCCAGCGGGGGGGGCGCAGTACTTC CASSQSVPAGGAQYF
TRBJ1-4 TRBV6-5 TRBD1 . TGTGCCAGCAGTTACCGGGTGGACAGGGTCTCTGAAAAACTGTTTTTT CASSYRVDRVSEKLFF
TRBJ1-4 TRBV28 . . TGTGCCAGCAGTATCTGGACGGTTACTAATGAAAAACTGTTTTTT CASSIWTVTNEKLFF
TRBJ1-2 TRBV11-2 . . TGTGCCAGCAGCTTTTCCGGGGGCGCGGGCTATGGCTACACCTTC CASSFSGGAGYGYTF
TRBJ2-5 TRBV7-8 TRBD2 . TGTGCCAGCAGCTTGCAGGGAGGGTACCAAGAGACCCAGTACTTC CASSLQGGYQETQYF
TRBJ2-7 TRBV5-1 . . TGCGCCAGCAGCGCCGTCGCAGGATCATATTACGAGCAGTACTTC CASSAVAGSYYEQYF
TRBJ1-5 TRBV7-3 . once TGTGCCAGCAGCTTAGGGCCCACTCAGCCCCAGCATTTT CASSLGPTQPQHF
TRBJ1-3 TRBV7-9 . . TGTGCCAGCAGCTCGGGCACGGGAAACACCATATATTTT CASSSGTGNTIYF
TRBJ2-7 TRBV7-2 TRBD1 . TGTGCCAGCAGCTTAAGCTACAGGGGCGGCTACGAGCAGTACTTC CASSLSYRGGYEQYF
TRBJ2-3 TRBV29-1 . few TGCAGCGTTGACACAGATACGCAGTATTTT CSVDTDTQYF
TRBJ2-7 TRBV7-2 TRBD2 . TGTGCCAGCAGCTCGACTAGCGGGACCGAGCCCTACGAGCAGTACTTC CASSSTSGTEPYEQYF
TRBJ1-1 TRBV9 . . TGTGCCAGCAGCGTGAGGGCGACGCTTGCGCTGAACACTGAAGCTTTCTTT CASSVRATLALNTEAFF
TRBJ2-5 TRBV9 . . TGTGCCAGCAGCTTAGGACTTGCGGGACTCTTCCAGTACTTC CASSLGLAGLFQYF
TRBJ1-5 TRBV6-5 . . TGTGCCAGCAGGAGGGGAGGTAGCAATCAGCCCCAGCATTTT CASRRGGSNQPQHF
TRBJ2-3 TRBV7-9 TRBD2 . TGTGCCAGCAGCTTGACTAGCGGGATGACAGATACGCAGTATTTT CASSLTSGMTDTQYF
TRBJ2-7 TRBV4-2 TRBD2 . TGTGCCAGCAGCCAGGGGGGGACCGAGCAGTACTTC CASSQGGTEQYF
TRBJ1-2 TRBV27 TRBD1 . TGTGCCAGCAGTTTAACATCAGGGGGTTATGGCTACACCTTC CASSLTSGGYGYTF
TRBJ2-7 TRBV11-2 TRBD2 . TGTGCCAGCAGCCTTAGCGGGAGCTCCTACGAGCAGTACTTC CASSLSGSSYEQYF
TRBJ1-2 TRBV11-2 . . TGTGCCAGCAGCTTAGGATTCGGCTACACCTTC CASSLGFGYTF
TRBJ2-3 TRBV9 . . TGTGCCAGCAGCGAGAACCCCCTAGCTGTCCCCGCAGATACGCAGTATTTT CASSENPLAVPADTQYF
TRBJ2-5 TRBV6-5 TRBD2 . TGTGCCAGCAGTTACGGGACTAGCGGGAGGCCCGAGACCCAGTACTTC CASSYGTSGRPETQYF
TRBJ1-2 TRBV2 TRBD1 . TGTGCCAGCAGTGTAGGACAGGGACGAAACTATGGCTACACCTTC CASSVGQGRNYGYTF
TRBJ2-3 TRBV9 TRBD1 . TGTGCCAGCAGCGTTTCACAGGGGGTCACAGATACGCAGTATTTT CASSVSQGVTDTQYF
TRBJ2-3 TRBV29-1 TRBD2 . TGCAGCGCCCGGGAGGGAGGAGATACGCAGTATTTT CSAREGGDTQYF
TRBJ1-1 TRBV5-1 TRBD1 . TGCGCCAGCAGCTCGGACAGGGGGATCACTGAAGCTTTCTTT CASSSDRGITEAFF
TRBJ2-7 TRBV5-8 . . TGTGCCAGCAGCCCCTACCCCATCTCCTACGAGCAGTACTTC CASSPYPISYEQYF
TRBJ2-7 TRBV2 . . TGTGCCAGCAGCATGAACAGGGTCTCCTACGAGCAGTACTTC CASSMNRVSYEQYF
TRBJ2-2 TRBV19 . . TGTGCCAGTAGTCCTAGCTCGCCCGGGGAGCTGTTTTTT CASSPSSPGELFF
TRBJ2-7 TRBV7-9 . . TGTGCCAGCAGTGCGACTGTATACGAGCAGTACTTC CASSATVYEQYF
TRBJ2-1 TRBV7-3 . . TGTGCCAGCAGCATGACTAGTTACAATGAGCAGTTCTTC CASSMTSYNEQFF
TRBJ1-4 TRBV14 . . TGTGCCAGCAGCCATACAGCAGAAAAACTGTTTTTT CASSHTAEKLFF
TRBJ2-5 TRBV5-1 TRBD1 . TGCGCCAGCAGCGTTCCCGGCAGGGGGCGAGAGACCCAGTACTTC CASSVPGRGRETQYF